A selection of T cell receptor beta chains follows, all from one sample in a study of T cell responses to AZD1222 COVID-19 vaccine. TCRdb's table, derived via immunoSEQ multiplex PCR, lists solely in-frame clones and lacks some. The table records 150,000 to 180,000 clones, approximately 90% of them present only once. The sequenced sample was peripheral blood, obtained on day 0 of AZD1222 vaccination. The receptor set was obtained from an adult in good health. Each CDR3 is given with its conserved first and last residue. Each record gives: clone size, J gene, V gene, D gene, CDR3 DNA, CDR3 protein. The D gene is left open where the match is weak. Clone size is given for some rows only: seen once, a few or many times, or a class if the clone is expanded.

NA	TRBJ1-4	TRBV14	TRBD1	TGTGCCAGCAGCGGAACAGGGGCGGCAACTAATGAAAAACTGTTTTTT	CASSGTGAATNEKLFF
NA	TRBJ2-2	TRBV3-1/TRBV3-2	NA	TGTGCCAGCAGCCAAGTGTTCAGCGTGGAGCTGTTTTTT	CASSQVFSVELFF
NA	TRBJ1-6	TRBV27	TRBD1	TGTGCCAGCAGTTGGGGACAGGTCGGCTCACCCCTCCACTTT	CASSWGQVGSPLHF
NA	TRBJ1-1	TRBV19	TRBD1	TGTGCCAGTAGTTCCGTGACAGGGTGGAACACTGAAGCTTTCTTT	CASSSVTGWNTEAFF
NA	TRBJ2-7	TRBV13	NA	TGTGCCAGCAGCTTCCTAGGTAGCCACGAGCAGTACTTC	CASSFLGSHEQYF
NA	TRBJ1-5	TRBV10-3	TRBD1	TGTGCCATCAGTGAGATGACAGGGGTTCAGCCCCAGCATTTT	CAISEMTGVQPQHF
NA	TRBJ2-5	TRBV27	TRBD2	TGTGCCAGCAAAAGGTTCTGGGAGGGATGGGAGACCCAGTACTTC	CASKRFWEGWETQYF
NA	TRBJ2-7	TRBV10-3	TRBD2	TGTGCCATCAGGGGGACTAGCGGGAGAGACGAGCAGTACTTC	CAIRGTSGRDEQYF
NA	TRBJ2-1	TRBV13	NA	TGTGCCAGCAGCCCTCAAGGGACCCCCTACAATGAGCAGTTCTTC	CASSPQGTPYNEQFF
NA	TRBJ1-6	TRBV20-1	NA	TGCAGTGCTAGTTTCGGGAGCTCCTATAATTCACCCCTCCACTTT	CSASFGSSYNSPLHF
NA	TRBJ2-7	TRBV7-8	TRBD2	TGTGCCAGCAGCCCCGGGACTAGCGGGAGCCCCGTGCAGTACTTC	CASSPGTSGSPVQYF
NA	TRBJ2-7	TRBV28	NA	TGTGCCAGCAGTTTAGCCCTACTAGGAAGCGAGCAGTACTTC	CASSLALLGSEQYF
few	TRBJ1-2	TRBV19	NA	TGTGCCAGTAGAAAAGCGGCGGCACCGAACTATGGCTACACCTTC	CASRKAAAPNYGYTF
NA	TRBJ2-6	TRBV27	NA	TGTGCCAGCAGTCAATTTGGGGGTCCTGGGGCCAACGTCCTGACTTTC	CASSQFGGPGANVLTF
NA	TRBJ2-3	TRBV12-3/TRBV12-4	NA	TGTGCCAGCAGTTTGTCTAGCGCAGATACGCAGTATTTT	CASSLSSADTQYF
NA	TRBJ1-6	TRBV7-3	TRBD1	TGTGCCAGCAGCAGACAGGGGTCCTATAATTCACCCCTCCACTTT	CASSRQGSYNSPLHF
NA	TRBJ2-7	TRBV27	NA	TGTGCCAGCAGTTCCAAGGGCGGGGCTAGCGTAACTCAACTCTACGAGCAGTACTTC	CASSSKGGASVTQLYEQYF
NA	TRBJ2-3	TRBV3-1/TRBV3-2	TRBD2	TGTGCCAGCAGCAGACTCCACCCATCTAGCGGGAGTCGGGGTACGCAGTATTTT	CASSRLHPSSGSRGTQYF
NA	TRBJ2-1	TRBV19	NA	TGTGCCAGTAGTATTGATCTCCCCGGGACCTCCTACAATGAGCAGTTCTTC	CASSIDLPGTSYNEQFF
NA	TRBJ1-2	TRBV28	NA	TGTGCCAGCAGTTTTCGCCGGGACGGGAACTATGGCTACACCTTC	CASSFRRDGNYGYTF
NA	TRBJ2-7	TRBV7-2	NA	TGTGCCAGCAGTCCCGGCTACGAGCAGTACTTC	CASSPGYEQYF
NA	TRBJ2-1	TRBV7-2	TRBD2	TGTGCCAGCAGCTACACCGGGACTAGTTACAATGAGCAGTTCTTC	CASSYTGTSYNEQFF
NA	TRBJ2-6	TRBV6-1	NA	TGTGCCAGCAGTGAAGTGACCCCTAGGACTGGGGCCAACGTCCTGACTTTC	CASSEVTPRTGANVLTF
NA	TRBJ2-7	TRBV5-6	NA	TGTGCCAGCAGCTTTAGTTCTTACGAGCAGTACTTC	CASSFSSYEQYF
NA	TRBJ2-7	TRBV2	NA	TGTGCCAGCAGTTCGATGTCCGAGCAGTACTTC	CASSSMSEQYF
NA	TRBJ1-2	TRBV28	NA	TGTGCCAGCAGTCCCTACACCACCGGACGGTATGGCTACACCTTC	CASSPYTTGRYGYTF
NA	TRBJ1-1	TRBV2	NA	TGTGCCAGCAGTGGTCAGCTGAACACTGAAGCTTTCTTT	CASSGQLNTEAFF
once	TRBJ1-1	TRBV6-5	TRBD1	TGTGCCAGCACCCGAGGGGGGACAGCTGAAGCTTTCTTT	CASTRGGTAEAFF
NA	TRBJ1-4	TRBV4-2	NA	TGTGCCAGCAGCCCCCTCTCCCAAGGAGCTAATGAAAAACTGTTTTTT	CASSPLSQGANEKLFF
NA	TRBJ1-4	TRBV7-8	NA	TGTGCCAGCAGCCGCCCGAGGGGGGCAACTAATGAAAAACTGTTTTTT	CASSRPRGATNEKLFF
NA	TRBJ1-1	TRBV27	TRBD1	TGTGCCAGCAGTTTATTGCCGGGACAGGGTCCCACTGAAGCTTTCTTT	CASSLLPGQGPTEAFF
few	TRBJ1-2	TRBV3-1/TRBV3-2	TRBD1	TGTGCCAGCAGCCGCGGACAGGGCGATGGCTACACCTTC	CASSRGQGDGYTF
NA	TRBJ2-7	TRBV5-6	TRBD2	TGTGCCAGCAGCCTGGGGGGGACTTTTCCGTACTACGAGCAGTACTTC	CASSLGGTFPYYEQYF
few	TRBJ2-7	TRBV19	TRBD2	TGTGCCAGTAGTGTAGCGGGAGATGAATACGAGCAGTACTTC	CASSVAGDEYEQYF
NA	TRBJ2-7	TRBV2	TRBD1	TGTGCCAGCAGTCCCGGGACAGGGAACGAGCAGTACTTC	CASSPGTGNEQYF
NA	TRBJ1-3	TRBV28	NA	TGTGCCAGCAGTTTTAAGGGTCTAGCGAGAGGAAACACCATATATTTT	CASSFKGLARGNTIYF
NA	TRBJ2-3	TRBV24-1	NA	TGTGCCACCAGTGATTTAGCGGATACGCAGTATTTT	CATSDLADTQYF
once	TRBJ1-2	TRBV5-6	TRBD1	TGTGCCAGCAGCTCTTGGACAGGAAGAAACTATGGCTACACCTTC	CASSSWTGRNYGYTF
NA	TRBJ1-6	TRBV3-1/TRBV3-2	TRBD1	TGTGCCAGCAGCGACAGGGGCTCGGATTCACCCCTCCACTTT	CASSDRGSDSPLHF
once	TRBJ2-1	TRBV28	NA	TGTGCCAGCAGTTTAACGGATCCCTACAATGAGCAGTTCTTC	CASSLTDPYNEQFF
NA	TRBJ2-7	TRBV18	TRBD1	TGTGCCAGCTCACCACAGGGGGCAATCAACGAGCAGTACTTC	CASSPQGAINEQYF
NA	TRBJ2-3	TRBV24-1	TRBD1	TGTGCCACAGGTACAGGGGGAGATGCAGATACGCAGTATTTT	CATGTGGDADTQYF
NA	TRBJ1-1	TRBV18	TRBD1	TGTGCCAGCTCACACGACGACACAGGGGCTTCTCACACTGGCGCTTTCTTT	CASSHDDTGASHTGAFF
NA	TRBJ2-7	TRBV20-1	NA	TGCAGTGTATACAGGGCAGGGGAGCAGTACTTC	CSVYRAGEQYF
NA	TRBJ2-7	TRBV5-4	NA	TGTGCCAGCAGCCCCCGGGACACCTACTCCTACGAGCAGTACTTC	CASSPRDTYSYEQYF